This T cell receptor (beta chain) comes out of a study of long-term antiretroviral therapy in people with HIV. Across the study: There is a gap of about a decade between the earliest samples and the later 2015 immediate-ART recommendation.

The CDR3 contains 17 residues. CDR1 and CDR2 from the germline V gene are PRHDT and FYEKMQ (reference sequence). With 4 bases clipped from V and 2 bases from J, the junction kept 5 bases outside the gene matches. Researchers report immunoSEQ v3.0 was run at survey level. Profiled with immunoSEQ multiplex PCR; TCRdb holds only in-frame clones, not every one. This table has 20,000 to 30,000 clones, approximately 82% appearing once. Remarks on this clone: The antigen is unknown.

Study-level points and caveats: Increased diversity was seen after ART, yet it remained lower than in transplant donor controls. Every time point showed a repertoire led by clones expanded before ART.

Sequenced material: unsorted PBMCs, taken 3 years after starting antiretroviral therapy. The chain carries TRBV13 and TRBJ2-6, with 10 bases that match TRBD1. The clonotype comes from a young man with HIV. The CDR3 bases are TGTGCCAGCAGCTCCGGGACAGGGGTAGCTGGGGCCAACGTCCTGACTTTC. This encodes CASSSGTGVAGANVLTF.